Listed below are T cell receptor beta chains from one sample, sequenced in a study of blood T cells in healthy people across ages. TCRdb passed the 5' RACE reads through MiXCR, listing each CDR3 protein once. The sample lists roughly 1,700,000 distinct CDR3 sequences; 28% were seen once. The material sequenced was blood. The receptors were gathered from a woman aged 25 to 39 in good health. The CDR3 runs from the conserved cysteine through the conserved F or W. The order of the fields is D gene, clone size, J gene, V gene, CDR3 DNA, CDR3 protein. D genes are given only for firm matches. Not all rows give a size; the values are once, few, many and, for expanded clones, a class.

D: -
size: -
J: TRBJ2-3
V: TRBV5-1
DNA: TGCGCCAGCAGCCCGCGGGACAGTTCTAGCACAGATACGCAGTATTTT
CDR3: CASSPRDSSSTDTQYF

D: TRBD1
size: few
J: TRBJ2-5
V: TRBV12-3/TRBV12-4
DNA: TGTGCCACCTCGAGGACAGGGCCCCGCGGGCAGTACTTC
CDR3: CATSRTGPRGQYF

D: -
size: few
J: TRBJ2-2
V: TRBV12-5
DNA: TGTGCTAGTGGTTTGGCGGAGACCGGGGAGCTGTTTTTT
CDR3: CASGLAETGELFF

D: -
size: few
J: TRBJ2-1
V: TRBV6-6
DNA: TGTGCCATCGGGTACGGTGAGCAGTTCTTC
CDR3: CAIGYGEQFF

D: -
size: many
J: TRBJ2-4
V: TRBV27
DNA: TGTGCCAGCAGTCCATACCCGCCCAGCGGTTTAGCCAAGAGCATTCAGTACTTC
CDR3: CASSPYPPSGLAKSIQYF

D: TRBD2
size: -
J: TRBJ2-3
V: TRBV7-9
DNA: TGTGCCGGGGGACTAGGAGCGGGAGATACGCAGTATTTT
CDR3: CAGGLGAGDTQYF

D: TRBD2
size: many
J: TRBJ2-5
V: TRBV29-1
DNA: TGCAGCGTTGCGGGATTAGCGGGGGGTCATCAAGAGACCCAGTACTTC
CDR3: CSVAGLAGGHQETQYF

D: -
size: -
J: TRBJ2-1
V: TRBV5-1
DNA: TGCGCCAGCACCTTCCAGGCTGGGACGCCCGTGTACAATGAGCAGTTCTTC
CDR3: CASTFQAGTPVYNEQFF

D: TRBD1
size: few
J: TRBJ2-1
V: TRBV6-5
DNA: TGTGCCAGCACCAACCGGGACAGGGCGGGTGAGCAGTTCTTC
CDR3: CASTNRDRAGEQFF

D: -
size: few
J: TRBJ2-3
V: TRBV13
DNA: TGTGCCAGCAGCACCCGTGATTTCGCAGATACGCAGTATTTT
CDR3: CASSTRDFADTQYF

D: TRBD2
size: -
J: TRBJ2-1
V: TRBV9
DNA: TGTGCCAGCAGCGTCGCCGGGACTAGCGGAAGCAATGAGCAGTTCTTC
CDR3: CASSVAGTSGSNEQFF

D: TRBD2
size: -
J: TRBJ2-1
V: TRBV28
DNA: TGTGCCAGCGGACATTTCCTAGCGGGGGTGAATGAGCAGTTCTTC
CDR3: CASGHFLAGVNEQFF

D: TRBD2
size: few
J: TRBJ2-5
V: TRBV11-2
DNA: TGTGCCAGCAGCTTAGGACGGGGGGGAACGGGGGAGACCCAGTACTTC
CDR3: CASSLGRGGTGETQYF

D: -
size: -
J: TRBJ2-5
V: TRBV10-3
DNA: TGTGCCATCAGTGAGCCTCAAGAGGCCCAGTACTTC
CDR3: CAISEPQEAQYF

D: -
size: -
J: TRBJ1-1
V: TRBV14
DNA: TGTGCCAGCGGAATACAGGGTATGAACACTGAAGCTTTCTTT
CDR3: CASGIQGMNTEAFF

D: -
size: few
J: TRBJ2-1
V: TRBV7-9
DNA: TGTGCCAGCAGCCTCTTGAGTGGTATCCCGGACAATGAGCAGTTCTTC
CDR3: CASSLLSGIPDNEQFF

D: -
size: -
J: TRBJ1-2
V: TRBV2
DNA: TGTGCCAGCAGTGAAGAGAGAGGGGCAGGTACTCTAGGCTACACCTTC
CDR3: CASSEERGAGTLGYTF

D: -
size: -
J: TRBJ2-7
V: TRBV20-1
DNA: TGCAGTGCGAGGGGCGGAACATACGGGCAGTACTTC
CDR3: CSARGGTYGQYF

D: -
size: few
J: TRBJ2-1
V: TRBV3-1
DNA: TGTGCCAGCAGCCTGATGGACAGCCATGAGCAGTTCTTC
CDR3: CASSLMDSHEQFF

D: -
size: -
J: TRBJ2-3
V: TRBV6-5
DNA: TGTGCCAGCAGTTCACTTGGGGTCGACGCGGATACGCAGTATTTT
CDR3: CASSSLGVDADTQYF

D: TRBD1
size: few
J: TRBJ1-5
V: TRBV2
DNA: TGTGCCAGCAGTTCCGGGACAGGGCGGCAGCCCCAGCATTTT
CDR3: CASSSGTGRQPQHF

D: -
size: -
J: TRBJ1-1
V: TRBV20-1
DNA: TGCAGTGCTTCCGGGGGAGTTGGGCGGGGCACTGAAGCTTTCTTT
CDR3: CSASGGVGRGTEAFF